This TCR beta chain was identified in a study of early T cells in non-severe SARS-CoV-2 infection. The sample holds a few counts of this clonotype. V lost 1 base, J lost 1 base, and 2 bases stayed unmatched. The CDR3 runs to 15 residues. The germline V gene has CDR1 DFQATT and CDR2 SNEGSKA (reference sequence). MiXCR, run by TCRdb on the 5' RACE reads, gives a single entry per CDR3 protein. The sample holds tens of thousands of distinct CDR3 sequences, under 4.5% seen once. The genes are TRBV20-1 and TRBJ2-2; 8 bases align to TRBD2. This clonotype was obtained from an adult who was a healthcare worker with PCR-confirmed SARS-CoV-2 infection or an uninfected control (not recorded which). The sequencing input was whole blood. The CDR3 DNA follows: TGCAGTGCTAGAGTGGCGGGAGGGAACACCGGGGAGCTGTTTTTT. It translates to CSARVAGGNTGELFF.